The clone carrying this TCR beta chain came up many times. Its antigen remains unknown. A junction end diverges from the germline sequence, so it may reflect a read error. The CDR3 loop spans 12 amino acids. Germline CDR1 is SEHNR and CDR2 is FQNEAQ (reference sequence). The record originates from a study of vaccination and CD4 T cells after COVID-19. As for the study in general: The stimulus for the cells was overlapping spike peptides derived from SARS-CoV-2, HCoV-NL63, HCoV-OC43 and HCoV-229E.

An Oncomine TCR Beta short-read assay was used to sequence the DNA from cultured CD4+ T cells. TCRdb ran MiXCR on the PCR reads and lists one entry per CDR3 protein. The repertoire includes 20,000 to 25,000 distinct CDR3 sequences, roughly 50% of them detected once, and around 13% sits in the top ten. The sample's time point: late sampling 161 to 241 days after vaccination in a few convalescent patients. Treatment here: roughly 11-day PBMC culture with coronavirus spike peptide pools or control peptides (ViraFEST assay). Study findings and constraints: Investigators enrolled relatively few convalescent patients and included no early post-infection timepoints. Convalescent patients had 304 of 307 vaccine-specific clones showing spike mono-reactivity.

The V and J genes are TRBV7-9 and TRBJ2-3, with 10 positions matching TRBD2. The TCR originated in a human donor who had recovered from COVID-19. This sample comprised CD4+ T cells from blood, cultured in vitro, obtained about 7 months after SARS-CoV-2 vaccination. Here the CDR3 reads CASSITSGALRF. CDR3 DNA sequence: TGTGCCAGCAGCATCACTAGCGGGGCACTCCGTTTT. The variable domain in full, completed from reference TRBV7-9 and TRBJ2-3, reads DTGVSQNPRHKITKRGQNVTFRCDPISEHNRLYWYRQTLGQGPEFLTYFQNEAQLEKSRLLSDRFSAERPKGSFSTLEIQRTEQGDSAMYLCASSITSGALRFGPGTRLTVL.